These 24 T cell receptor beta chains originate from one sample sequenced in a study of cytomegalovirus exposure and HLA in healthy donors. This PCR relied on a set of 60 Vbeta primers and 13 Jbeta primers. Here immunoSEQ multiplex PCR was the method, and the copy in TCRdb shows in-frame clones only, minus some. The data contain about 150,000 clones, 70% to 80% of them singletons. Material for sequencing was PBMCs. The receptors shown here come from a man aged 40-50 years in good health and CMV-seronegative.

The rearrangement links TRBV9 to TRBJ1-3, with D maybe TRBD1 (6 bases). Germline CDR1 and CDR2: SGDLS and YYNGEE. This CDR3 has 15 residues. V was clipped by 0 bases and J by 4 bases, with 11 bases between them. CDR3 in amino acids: CASSVAGGAGNTIYF. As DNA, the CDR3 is TGTGCCAGCAGCGTAGCTGGGGGGGCCGGAAACACCATATATTTT.

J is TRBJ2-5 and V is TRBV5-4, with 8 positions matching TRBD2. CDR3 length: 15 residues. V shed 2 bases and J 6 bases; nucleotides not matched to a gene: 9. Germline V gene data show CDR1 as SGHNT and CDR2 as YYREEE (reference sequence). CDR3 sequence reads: CASSFKREITQTQYF. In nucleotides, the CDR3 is TGTGCCAGCAGCTTTAAGCGGGAGATAACACAGACCCAGTACTTC.

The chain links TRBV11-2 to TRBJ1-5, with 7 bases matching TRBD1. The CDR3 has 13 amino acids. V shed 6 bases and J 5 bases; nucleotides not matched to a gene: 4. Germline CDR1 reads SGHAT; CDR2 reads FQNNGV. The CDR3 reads CASRGQFDQPQHF. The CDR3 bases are TGTGCCAGCAGGGGACAGTTTGATCAGCCCCAGCATTTT.

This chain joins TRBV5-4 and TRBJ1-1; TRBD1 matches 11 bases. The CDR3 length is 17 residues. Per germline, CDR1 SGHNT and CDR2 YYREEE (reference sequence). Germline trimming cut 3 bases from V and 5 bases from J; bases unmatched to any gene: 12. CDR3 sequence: CASSYPGTGGSGTEAFF. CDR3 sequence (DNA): TGTGCCAGCAGCTATCCCGGGACAGGGGGGTCGGGAACTGAAGCTTTCTTT.

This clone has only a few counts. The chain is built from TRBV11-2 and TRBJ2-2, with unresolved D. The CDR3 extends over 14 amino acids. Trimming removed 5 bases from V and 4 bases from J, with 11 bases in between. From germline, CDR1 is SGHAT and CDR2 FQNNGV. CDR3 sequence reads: CASSTPLSTGELFF. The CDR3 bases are TGTGCCAGCAGCACTCCCCTTTCCACCGGGGAGCTGTTTTTT.

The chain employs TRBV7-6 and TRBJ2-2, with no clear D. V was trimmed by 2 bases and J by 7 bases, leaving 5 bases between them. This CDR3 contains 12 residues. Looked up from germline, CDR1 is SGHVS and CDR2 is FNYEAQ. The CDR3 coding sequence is TGTGCCAGCAGCTTACTTATCGGGGAGCTGTTTTTT. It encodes CASSLLIGELFF.

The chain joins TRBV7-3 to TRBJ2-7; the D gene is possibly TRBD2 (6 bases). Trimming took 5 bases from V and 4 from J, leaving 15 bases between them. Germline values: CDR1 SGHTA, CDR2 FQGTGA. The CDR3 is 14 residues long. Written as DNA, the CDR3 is TGTGCCAGCAGCGAAAAGGGCGGGATTTACGAGCAGTACTTC. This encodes CASSEKGGIYEQYF.

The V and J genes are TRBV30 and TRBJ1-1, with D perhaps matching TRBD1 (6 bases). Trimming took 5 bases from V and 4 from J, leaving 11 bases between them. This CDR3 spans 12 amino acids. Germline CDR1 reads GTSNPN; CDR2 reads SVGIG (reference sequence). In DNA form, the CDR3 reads TGTGCCTGGGGGGGAGGGGGCACTGAAGCTTTCTTT. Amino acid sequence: CAWGGGGTEAFF.

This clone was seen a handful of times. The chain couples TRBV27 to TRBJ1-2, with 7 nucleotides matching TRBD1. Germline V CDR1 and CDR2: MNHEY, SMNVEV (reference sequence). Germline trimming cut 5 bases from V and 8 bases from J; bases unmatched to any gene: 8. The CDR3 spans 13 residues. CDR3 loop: CASSPRDRIGYTF. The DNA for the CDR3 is TGTGCCAGCAGTCCCCGGGACAGAATAGGCTACACCTTC.

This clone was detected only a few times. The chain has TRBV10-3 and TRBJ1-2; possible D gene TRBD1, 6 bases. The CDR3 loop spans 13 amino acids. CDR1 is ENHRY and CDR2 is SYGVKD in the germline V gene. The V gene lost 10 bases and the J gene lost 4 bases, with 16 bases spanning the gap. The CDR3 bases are TGTGCCACCGAGGACAGTAACCGCTATGGCTACACCTTC. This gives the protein CATEDSNRYGYTF.

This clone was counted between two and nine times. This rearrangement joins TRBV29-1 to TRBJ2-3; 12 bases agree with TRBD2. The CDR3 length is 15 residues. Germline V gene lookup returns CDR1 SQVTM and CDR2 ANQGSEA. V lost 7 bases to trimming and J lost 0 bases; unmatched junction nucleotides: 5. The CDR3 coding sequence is TGCAGCGGGGATGGACTAGCGGGAAGCACAGATACGCAGTATTTT. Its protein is CSGDGLAGSTDTQYF.

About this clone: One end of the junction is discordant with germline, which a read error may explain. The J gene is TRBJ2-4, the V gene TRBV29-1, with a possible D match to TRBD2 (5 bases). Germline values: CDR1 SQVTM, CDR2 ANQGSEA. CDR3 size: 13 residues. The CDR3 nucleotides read TGCAGCGTTGAAGGAGACGGAGGAAACAGTCAGTACTTC. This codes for CSVEGDGGNSQYF.

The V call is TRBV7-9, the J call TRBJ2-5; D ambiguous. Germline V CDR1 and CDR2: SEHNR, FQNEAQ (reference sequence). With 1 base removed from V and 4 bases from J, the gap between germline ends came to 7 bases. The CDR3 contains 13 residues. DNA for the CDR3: TGTGCCAGCAGCTTAGTAGCAACAGAGACCCAGTACTTC. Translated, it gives CASSLVATETQYF.

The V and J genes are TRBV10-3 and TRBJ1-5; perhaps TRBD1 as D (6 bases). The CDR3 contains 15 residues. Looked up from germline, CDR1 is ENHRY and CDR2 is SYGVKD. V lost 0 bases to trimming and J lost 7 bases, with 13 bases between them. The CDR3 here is CAISESEGGGQPQHF. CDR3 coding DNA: TGTGCCATCAGTGAGTCCGAGGGGGGGGGACAGCCCCAGCATTTT.

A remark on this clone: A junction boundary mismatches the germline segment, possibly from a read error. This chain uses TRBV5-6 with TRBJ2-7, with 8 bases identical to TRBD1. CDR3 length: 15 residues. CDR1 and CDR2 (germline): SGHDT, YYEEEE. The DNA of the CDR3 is TGTGCCAGCAGCTTGGACGGACAGGGCTCCTACGGGCAGTACTTC. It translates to CASSLDGQGSYGQYF.

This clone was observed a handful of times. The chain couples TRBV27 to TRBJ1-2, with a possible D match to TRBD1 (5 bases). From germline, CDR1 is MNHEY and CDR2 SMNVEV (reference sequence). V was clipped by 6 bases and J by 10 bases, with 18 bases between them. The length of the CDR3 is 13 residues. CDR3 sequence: CASSPTDPMTYTF. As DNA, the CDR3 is TGTGCCAGCAGCCCGACAGATCCTATGACCTACACCTTC.

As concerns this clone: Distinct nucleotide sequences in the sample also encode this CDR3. The CDR3 here is CASSLRQGGEKLFF. CDR3 in DNA: TGTGCCAGCAGCTTACGACAGGGAGGCGAAAAACTGTTTTTT. The J gene is TRBJ1-4, the V gene TRBV7-9, with 7 nucleotides matching TRBD1. Germline V gene sequence: CDR1 SEHNR, CDR2 FQNEAQ (reference sequence). The CDR3 covers 14 residues. V lost 2 bases, J lost 8 bases, and 5 bases stayed unmatched.

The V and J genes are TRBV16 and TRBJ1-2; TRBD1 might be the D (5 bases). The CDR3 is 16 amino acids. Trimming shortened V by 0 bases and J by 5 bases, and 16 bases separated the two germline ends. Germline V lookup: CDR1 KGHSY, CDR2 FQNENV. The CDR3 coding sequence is TGTGCCAGCAGCCAATCGGGGCAGGCCTCGAGGTATGGCTACACCTTC. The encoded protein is CASSQSGQASRYGYTF.

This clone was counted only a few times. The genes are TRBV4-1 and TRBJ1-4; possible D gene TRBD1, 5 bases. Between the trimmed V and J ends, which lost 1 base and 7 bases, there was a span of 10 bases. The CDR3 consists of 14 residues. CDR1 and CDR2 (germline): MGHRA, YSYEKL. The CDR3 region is CASSQVGVGEKLFF. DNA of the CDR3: TGCGCCAGCAGCCAAGTAGGGGTAGGTGAAAAACTGTTTTTT.

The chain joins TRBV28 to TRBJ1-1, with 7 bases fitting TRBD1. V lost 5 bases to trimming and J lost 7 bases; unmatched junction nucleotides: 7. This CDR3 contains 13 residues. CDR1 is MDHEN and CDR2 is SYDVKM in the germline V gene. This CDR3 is CASSHRGGIEAFF. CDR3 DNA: TGTGCCAGCAGTCACAGGGGCGGCATTGAAGCTTTCTTT. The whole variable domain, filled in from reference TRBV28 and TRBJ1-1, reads DVKVTQSSRYLVKRTGEKVFLECVQDMDHENMFWYRQDPGLGLRLIYFSYDVKMKEKGDIPEGYSVSREKKERFSLILESASTNQTSMYLCASSHRGGIEAFFGQGTRLTVV.

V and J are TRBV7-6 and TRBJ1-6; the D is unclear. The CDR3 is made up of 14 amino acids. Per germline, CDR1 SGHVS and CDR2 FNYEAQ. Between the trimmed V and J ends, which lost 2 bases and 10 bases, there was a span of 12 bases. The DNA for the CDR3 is TGTGCCAGCAGCTTAAAGCCTGTCGGGTCACCCCTCCACTTT. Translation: CASSLKPVGSPLHF. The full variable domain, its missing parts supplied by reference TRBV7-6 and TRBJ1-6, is GAGVSQSPRYKVTKRGQDVALRCDPISGHVSLYWYRQALGQGPEFLTYFNYEAQQDKSGLPNDRFSAERPEGSISTLTIQRTEQRDSAMYRCASSLKPVGSPLHFGNGTRLTVT.

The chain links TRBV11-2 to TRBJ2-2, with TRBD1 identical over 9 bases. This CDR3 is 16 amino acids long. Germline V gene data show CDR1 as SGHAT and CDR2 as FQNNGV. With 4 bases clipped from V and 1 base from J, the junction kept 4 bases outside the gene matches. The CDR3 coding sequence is TGTGCCAGCAGCTCACAGGGGGCCGAGAACACCGGGGAGCTGTTTTTT. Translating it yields CASSSQGAENTGELFF.

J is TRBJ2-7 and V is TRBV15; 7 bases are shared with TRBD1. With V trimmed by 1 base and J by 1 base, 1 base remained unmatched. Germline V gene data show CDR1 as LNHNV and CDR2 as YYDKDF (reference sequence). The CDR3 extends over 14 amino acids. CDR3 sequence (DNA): TGTGCCACCAGCAGAGGGGACAGTTCCTACGAGCAGTACTTC. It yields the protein CATSRGDSSYEQYF.

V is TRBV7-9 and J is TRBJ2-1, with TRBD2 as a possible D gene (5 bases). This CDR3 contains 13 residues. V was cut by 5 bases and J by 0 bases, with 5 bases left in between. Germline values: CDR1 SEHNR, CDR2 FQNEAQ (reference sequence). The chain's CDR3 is CASSRGSYNEQFF. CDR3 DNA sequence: TGTGCCAGCAGCCGGGGCTCCTACAATGAGCAGTTCTTC.